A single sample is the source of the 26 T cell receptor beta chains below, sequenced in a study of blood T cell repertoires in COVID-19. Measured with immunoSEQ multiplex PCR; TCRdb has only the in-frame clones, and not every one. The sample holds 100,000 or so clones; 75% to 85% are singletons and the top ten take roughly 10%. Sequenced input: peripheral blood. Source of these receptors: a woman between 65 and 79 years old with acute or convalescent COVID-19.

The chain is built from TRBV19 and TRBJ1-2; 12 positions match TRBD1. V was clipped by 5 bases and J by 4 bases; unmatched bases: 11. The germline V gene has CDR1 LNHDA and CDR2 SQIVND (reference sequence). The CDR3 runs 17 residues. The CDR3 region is CASSAGQGAGGFYGYTF. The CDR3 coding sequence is TGTGCCAGTAGTGCGGGACAGGGGGCTGGAGGTTTCTATGGCTACACCTTC.

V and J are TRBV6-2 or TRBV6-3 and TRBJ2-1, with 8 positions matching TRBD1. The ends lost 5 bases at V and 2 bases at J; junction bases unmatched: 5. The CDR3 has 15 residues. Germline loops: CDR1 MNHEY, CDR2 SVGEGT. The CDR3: CASSPTGGAYNEQFF. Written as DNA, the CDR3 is TGTGCCAGCAGTCCCACAGGGGGAGCCTACAATGAGCAGTTCTTC.

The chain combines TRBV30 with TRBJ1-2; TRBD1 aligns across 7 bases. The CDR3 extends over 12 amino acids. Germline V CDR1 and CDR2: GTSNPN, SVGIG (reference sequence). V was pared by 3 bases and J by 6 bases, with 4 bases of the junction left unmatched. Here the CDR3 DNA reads TGTGCCTGGAGGCAGGGGGGCCATGGCTACACCTTC. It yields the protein CAWRQGGHGYTF.

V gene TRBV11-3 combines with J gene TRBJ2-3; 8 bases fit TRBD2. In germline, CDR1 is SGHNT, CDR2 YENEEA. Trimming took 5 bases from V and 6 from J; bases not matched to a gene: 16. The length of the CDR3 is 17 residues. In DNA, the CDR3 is TGTGCCAGCAGCCAGGACCGGGGCGCCGGACTAGCTGATACGCAGTATTTT. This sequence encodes CASSQDRGAGLADTQYF.

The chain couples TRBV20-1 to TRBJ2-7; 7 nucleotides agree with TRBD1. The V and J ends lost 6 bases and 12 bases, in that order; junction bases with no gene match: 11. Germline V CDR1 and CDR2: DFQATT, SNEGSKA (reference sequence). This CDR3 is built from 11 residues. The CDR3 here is CSARWGTESYF. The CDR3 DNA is TGCAGTGCCCGATGGGGGACAGAGTCGTACTTC.

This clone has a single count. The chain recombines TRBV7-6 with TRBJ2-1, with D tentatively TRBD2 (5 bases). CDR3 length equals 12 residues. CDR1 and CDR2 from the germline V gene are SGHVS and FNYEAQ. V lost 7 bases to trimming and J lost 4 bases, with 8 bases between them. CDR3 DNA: TGTGCCAGCATGTCGGGGTACAATGAGCAGTTCTTC. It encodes CASMSGYNEQFF.

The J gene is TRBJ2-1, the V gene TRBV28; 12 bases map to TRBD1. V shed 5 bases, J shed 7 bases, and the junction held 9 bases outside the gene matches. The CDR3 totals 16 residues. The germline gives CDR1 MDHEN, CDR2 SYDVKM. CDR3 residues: CASSPAGTGGMNEQFF. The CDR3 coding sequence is TGTGCCAGCAGTCCTGCCGGGACAGGGGGCATGAATGAGCAGTTCTTC.

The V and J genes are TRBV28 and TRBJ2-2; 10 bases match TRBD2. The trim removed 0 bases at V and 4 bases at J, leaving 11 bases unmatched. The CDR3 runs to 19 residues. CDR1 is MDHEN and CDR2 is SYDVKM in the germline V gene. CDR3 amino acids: CASSLCSGAGGPVTGELFF. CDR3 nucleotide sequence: TGTGCCAGCAGTTTATGCTCGGGAGCGGGAGGGCCGGTCACCGGGGAGCTGTTTTTT. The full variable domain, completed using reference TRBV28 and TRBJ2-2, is DVKVTQSSRYLVKRTGEKVFLECVQDMDHENMFWYRQDPGLGLRLIYFSYDVKMKEKGDIPEGYSVSREKKERFSLILESASTNQTSMYLCASSLCSGAGGPVTGELFFGEGSRLTVL.

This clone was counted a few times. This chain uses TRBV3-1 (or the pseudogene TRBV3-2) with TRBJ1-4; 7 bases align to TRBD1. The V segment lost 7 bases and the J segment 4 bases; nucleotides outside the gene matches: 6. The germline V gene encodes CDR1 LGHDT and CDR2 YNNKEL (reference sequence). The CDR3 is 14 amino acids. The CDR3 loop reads CASNNRGINEKLFF. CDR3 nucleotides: TGTGCCAGCAACAACAGGGGAATTAATGAAAAACTGTTTTTT.

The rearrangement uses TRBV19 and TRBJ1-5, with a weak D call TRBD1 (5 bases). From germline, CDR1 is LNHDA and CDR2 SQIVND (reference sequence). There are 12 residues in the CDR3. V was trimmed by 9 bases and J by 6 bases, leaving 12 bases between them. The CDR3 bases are TGTGCCAGCCGGGGGAGTGGTCAGCCCCAGCATTTT. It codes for CASRGSGQPQHF.

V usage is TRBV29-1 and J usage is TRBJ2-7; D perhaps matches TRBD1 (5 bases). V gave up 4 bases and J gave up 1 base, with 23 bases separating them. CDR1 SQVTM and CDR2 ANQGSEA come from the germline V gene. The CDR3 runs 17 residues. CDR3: CSVGSTGAFKTSYEQYF. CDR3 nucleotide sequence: TGCAGCGTTGGATCTACAGGAGCCTTCAAAACGTCCTACGAGCAGTACTTC.

Here the CDR3 reads CASSPGGYRTDTQYF. CDR3 nucleotides: TGCGCCAGCAGCCCGGGAGGGTACCGCACAGATACGCAGTATTTT. The chain has TRBV5-1 and TRBJ2-3, with 8 nucleotides matching TRBD2. Germline values: CDR1 SGHRS, CDR2 YFSETQ. Losses at the gene ends were 4 bases for V and 1 base for J; bases not matched to a gene: 5. This CDR3 has 15 residues.

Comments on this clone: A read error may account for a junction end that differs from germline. This chain's CDR3 is CASRLAGANTGELFF. In nucleotides, the CDR3 is TGTGCCAGCAGGTTAGCGGGAGCGAACACCGGGGAGCTGTTTTTT. The chain recombines TRBV7-2 with TRBJ2-2, with TRBD2 identical over 9 bases. CDR3 size: 15 residues. The V gene's germline CDR1 is SGHTA and CDR2 FQGNSA.

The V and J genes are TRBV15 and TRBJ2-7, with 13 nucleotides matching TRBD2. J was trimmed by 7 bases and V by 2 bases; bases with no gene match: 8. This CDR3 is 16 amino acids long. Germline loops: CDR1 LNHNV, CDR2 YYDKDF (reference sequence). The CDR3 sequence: CATSRLGLAGVSEQYF. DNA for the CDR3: TGTGCCACCAGCAGACTTGGACTAGCGGGAGTTAGTGAGCAGTACTTC.

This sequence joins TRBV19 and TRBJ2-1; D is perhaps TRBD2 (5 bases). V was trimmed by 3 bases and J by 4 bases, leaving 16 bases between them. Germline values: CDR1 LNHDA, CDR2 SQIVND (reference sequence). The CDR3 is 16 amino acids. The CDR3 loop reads CASSMFPGMEYNEQFF. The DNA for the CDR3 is TGTGCCAGTAGTATGTTCCCGGGGATGGAATACAATGAGCAGTTCTTC.

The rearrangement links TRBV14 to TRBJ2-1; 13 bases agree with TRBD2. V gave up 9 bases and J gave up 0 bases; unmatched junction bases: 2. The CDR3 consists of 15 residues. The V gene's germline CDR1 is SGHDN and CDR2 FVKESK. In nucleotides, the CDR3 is TGTGCCAGGACTAGCGGGAGGAGCTCCTACAATGAGCAGTTCTTC. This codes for CARTSGRSSYNEQFF.

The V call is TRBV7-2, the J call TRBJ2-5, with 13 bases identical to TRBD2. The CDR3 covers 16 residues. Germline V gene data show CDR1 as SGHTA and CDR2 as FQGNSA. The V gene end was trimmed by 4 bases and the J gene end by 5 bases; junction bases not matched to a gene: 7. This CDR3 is CASSSRTSGRLETQYF. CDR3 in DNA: TGTGCCAGCAGCTCCCGGACTAGCGGGAGATTGGAGACCCAGTACTTC.

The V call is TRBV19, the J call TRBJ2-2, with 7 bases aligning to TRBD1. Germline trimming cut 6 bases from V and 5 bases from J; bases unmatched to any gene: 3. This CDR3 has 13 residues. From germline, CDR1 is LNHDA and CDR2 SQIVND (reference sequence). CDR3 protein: CASRNRGTGELFF. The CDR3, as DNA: TGTGCCAGTAGAAACAGGGGAACCGGGGAGCTGTTTTTT.

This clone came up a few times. CDR3 nucleotides: TGTGCCAGCAGCTCCCACGGGAGTGCAGAAAAACTGTTTTTT. Protein: CASSSHGSAEKLFF. The chain recombines TRBV27 with TRBJ1-4; no clear D gene. The CDR3 is made up of 14 amino acids. The germline V gene has CDR1 MNHEY and CDR2 SMNVEV (reference sequence). Between the trimmed V and J ends, which lost 6 bases and 8 bases, there was a span of 16 bases. Combining the CDR3 with reference TRBV27 and TRBJ1-4 gives the whole variable domain EAQVTQNPRYLITVTGKKLTVTCSQNMNHEYMSWYRQDPGLGLRQIYYSMNVEVTDKGDVPEGYKVSRKEKRNFPLILESPSPNQTSLYFCASSSHGSAEKLFFGSGTQLSVL.

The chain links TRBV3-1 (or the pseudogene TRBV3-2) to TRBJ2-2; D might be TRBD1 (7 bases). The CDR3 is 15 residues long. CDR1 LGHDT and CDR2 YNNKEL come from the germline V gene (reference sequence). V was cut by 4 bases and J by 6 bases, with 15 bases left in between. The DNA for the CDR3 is TGTGCCAGCAGCCTCCGACAGGGACTCGCCGGGGAGCTGTTTTTT. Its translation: CASSLRQGLAGELFF.

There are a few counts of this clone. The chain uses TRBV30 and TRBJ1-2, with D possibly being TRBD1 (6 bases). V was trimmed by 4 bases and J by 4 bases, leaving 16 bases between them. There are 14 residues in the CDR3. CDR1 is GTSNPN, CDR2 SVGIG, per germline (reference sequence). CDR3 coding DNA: TGTGCCTGGACAAGTATGGGGGCCGCCTATGGCTACACCTTC. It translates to CAWTSMGAAYGYTF.

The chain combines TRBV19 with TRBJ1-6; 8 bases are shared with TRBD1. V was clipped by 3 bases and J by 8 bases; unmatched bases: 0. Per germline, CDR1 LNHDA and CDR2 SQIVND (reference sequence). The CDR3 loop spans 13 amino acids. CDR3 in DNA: TGTGCCAGTAGTATGGGACAGGATTCACCCCTCCACTTT. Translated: CASSMGQDSPLHF.

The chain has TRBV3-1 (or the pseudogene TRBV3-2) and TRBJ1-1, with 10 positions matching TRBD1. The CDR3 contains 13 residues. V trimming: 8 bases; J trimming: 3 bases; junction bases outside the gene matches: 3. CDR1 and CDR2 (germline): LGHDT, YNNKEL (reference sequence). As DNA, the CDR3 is TGTGCCAGCGGACAGGGGGTGGACACTGAAGCTTTCTTT. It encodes CASGQGVDTEAFF.

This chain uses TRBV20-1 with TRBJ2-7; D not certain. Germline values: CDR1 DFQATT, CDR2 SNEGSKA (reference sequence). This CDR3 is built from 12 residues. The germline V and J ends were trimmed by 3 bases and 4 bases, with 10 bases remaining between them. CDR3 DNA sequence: TGCAGTGCTAGTCGACTCCTTTACGAGCAGTACTTC. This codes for CSASRLLYEQYF.

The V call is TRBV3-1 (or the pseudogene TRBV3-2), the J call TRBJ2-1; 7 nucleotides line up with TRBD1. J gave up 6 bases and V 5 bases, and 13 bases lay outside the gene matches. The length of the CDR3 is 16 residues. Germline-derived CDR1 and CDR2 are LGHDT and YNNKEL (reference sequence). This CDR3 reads CASSIGANRGPNEQFF. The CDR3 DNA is TGTGCCAGCAGCATAGGGGCTAACAGGGGACCCAATGAGCAGTTCTTC.

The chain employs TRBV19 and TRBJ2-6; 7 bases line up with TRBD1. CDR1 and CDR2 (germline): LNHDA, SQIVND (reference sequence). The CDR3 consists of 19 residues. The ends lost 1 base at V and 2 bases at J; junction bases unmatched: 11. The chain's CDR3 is CASSIVRGGAKAGANVLTF. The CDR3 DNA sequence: TGTGCCAGTAGTATAGTCCGAGGGGGCGCGAAGGCTGGGGCCAACGTCCTGACTTTC.